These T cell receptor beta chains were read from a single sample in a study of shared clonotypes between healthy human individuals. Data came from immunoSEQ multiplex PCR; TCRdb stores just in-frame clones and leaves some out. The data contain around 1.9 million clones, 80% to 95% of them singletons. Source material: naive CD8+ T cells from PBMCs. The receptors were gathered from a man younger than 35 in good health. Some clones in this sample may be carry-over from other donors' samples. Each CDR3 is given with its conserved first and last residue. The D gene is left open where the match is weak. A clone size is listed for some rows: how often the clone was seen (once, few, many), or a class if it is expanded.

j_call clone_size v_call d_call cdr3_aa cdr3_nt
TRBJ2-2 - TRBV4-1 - CASSQGGGDTGELFF TGCGCCAGCAGCCAAGGAGGTGGCGACACCGGGGAGCTGTTTTTT
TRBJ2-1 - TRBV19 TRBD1 CATGTGSNNEQFF TGTGCCACTGGGACAGGGTCGAACAATGAGCAGTTCTTC
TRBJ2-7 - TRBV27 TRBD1 CASRTGGTISYEQYF TGTGCCAGCAGAACAGGGGGCACCATTTCCTACGAGCAGTACTTC
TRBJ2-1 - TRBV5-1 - CASSLVDNEQFF TGCGCCAGCAGCTTGGTAGACAATGAGCAGTTCTTC
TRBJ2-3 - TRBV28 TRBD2 CASSQGLARSTDTQYF TGTGCCAGCAGCCAAGGACTAGCGCGAAGCACAGATACGCAGTATTTT
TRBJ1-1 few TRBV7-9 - CASSLDGGYYTEAFF TGTGCCAGCAGCTTAGACGGGGGCTACTACACTGAAGCTTTCTTT
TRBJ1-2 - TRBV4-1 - CASSQATPYGYTF TGCGCCAGCAGCCAAGCCACGCCCTATGGCTACACCTTC
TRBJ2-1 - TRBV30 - CAWRGRVAYNEQFF TGTGCCTGGAGGGGCAGAGTTGCCTACAATGAGCAGTTCTTC
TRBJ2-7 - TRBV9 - CASSVGGDGGHPYEQYF TGTGCCAGCAGCGTAGGAGGGGATGGGGGGCACCCCTACGAGCAGTACTTC
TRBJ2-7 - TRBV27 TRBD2 CASRAGVPYEQYF TGTGCCAGTCGGGCGGGAGTACCCTACGAGCAGTACTTC
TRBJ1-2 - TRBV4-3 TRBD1 CASSHVTGNLENGYTF TGCGCCAGCAGCCACGTGACAGGGAATCTGGAGAATGGCTACACCTTC
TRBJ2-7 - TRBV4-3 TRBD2 CASRPGTSDYEQYF TGCGCCAGCCGCCCTGGGACTAGCGACTACGAGCAGTACTTC
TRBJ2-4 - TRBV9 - CASTPGGLKGKNIQYF TGTGCCAGCACCCCGGGGGGCCTAAAAGGCAAAAACATTCAGTACTTC
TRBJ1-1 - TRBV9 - CASSVGERTEAFF TGTGCCAGCAGCGTAGGTGAGCGGACTGAAGCTTTCTTT
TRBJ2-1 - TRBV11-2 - CASSLVGGRSYNEQFF TGTGCCAGCAGCTTAGTGGGCGGGCGCTCCTACAATGAGCAGTTCTTC
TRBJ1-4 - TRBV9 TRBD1 CASSPRDRDEKLFF TGTGCCAGCAGCCCCCGGGACAGGGACGAAAAACTGTTTTTT
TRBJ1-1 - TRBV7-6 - CASSLAQQGDTEAFF TGTGCCAGCAGCTTAGCACAACAGGGAGACACTGAAGCTTTCTTT
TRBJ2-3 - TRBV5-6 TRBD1 CASSFGTGPDTQYF TGTGCCAGCAGCTTCGGGACAGGGCCAGATACGCAGTATTTT
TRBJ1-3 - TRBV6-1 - CASRRDSSRRDTIYF TGTGCCAGCCGGCGGGACTCCTCAAGGAGAGACACCATATATTTT
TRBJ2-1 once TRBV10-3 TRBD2 CAISEPASGSGNEQFF TGTGCCATCAGTGAGCCGGCTAGCGGGAGTGGAAATGAGCAGTTCTTC
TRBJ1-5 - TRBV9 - CASSKGYSNQPQHF TGTGCCAGCTCCAAGGGCTATAGCAATCAGCCCCAGCATTTT
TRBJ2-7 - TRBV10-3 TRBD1 CAISEPGQGSYDHEQYF TGTGCCATCAGTGAGCCGGGACAGGGTTCGTACGACCACGAGCAGTACTTC
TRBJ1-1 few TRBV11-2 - CASSLSRGPTEAFF TGTGCCAGCAGCTTATCGAGAGGGCCCACTGAAGCTTTCTTT
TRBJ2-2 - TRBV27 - CASSLVNTGELFF TGTGCCAGCAGTTTAGTAAACACCGGGGAGCTGTTTTTT
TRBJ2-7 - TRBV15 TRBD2 CATSSPQGASGRDEQYF TGTGCCACCAGCAGTCCCCAGGGGGCTAGCGGGAGAGACGAGCAGTACTTC
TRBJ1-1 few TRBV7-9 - CASSLLGGTEAFF TGTGCCAGCAGCCTACTGGGGGGAACTGAAGCTTTCTTT
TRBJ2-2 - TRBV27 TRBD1 CASSPSTGEVTGELFF TGTGCCAGCAGTCCGTCGACAGGGGAGGTCACCGGGGAGCTGTTTTTT
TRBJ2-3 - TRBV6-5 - CASAAGAPDTQYF TGTGCCAGCGCCGCGGGGGCCCCAGATACGCAGTATTTT
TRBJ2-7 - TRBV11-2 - CASSLDRSAYYEQYF TGTGCCAGCAGCTTAGATAGGAGCGCCTACTACGAGCAGTACTTC
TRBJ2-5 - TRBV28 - CASSPRATVLTQETQYF TGTGCCAGCAGTCCGAGGGCGACAGTCCTAACCCAAGAGACCCAGTACTTC
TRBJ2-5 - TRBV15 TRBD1 CATSRDFKTGRLQETQYF TGTGCCACCAGCAGAGATTTCAAGACAGGGCGTCTCCAAGAGACCCAGTACTTC
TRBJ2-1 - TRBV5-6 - CASSLAGSSYNEQFF TGTGCCAGCAGCTTGGCAGGGAGCTCCTACAATGAGCAGTTCTTC
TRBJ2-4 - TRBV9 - CASSSGPATPIQYF TGTGCCAGCAGCTCGGGGCCCGCTACTCCCATTCAGTACTTC
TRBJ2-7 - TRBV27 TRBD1 CASSFSQGARTYEQYF TGTGCCAGCAGTTTCTCGCAGGGGGCGAGGACCTACGAGCAGTACTTC
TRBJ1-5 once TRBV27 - CASSPGGGNQPQHF TGTGCCAGCAGTCCAGGTGGGGGGAATCAGCCCCAGCATTTT
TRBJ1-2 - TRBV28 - CASRGRSNYGYTF TGTGCCAGCAGAGGCAGGTCTAACTATGGCTACACCTTC
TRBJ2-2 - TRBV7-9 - CASSPPTPDGELFF TGTGCCAGCAGCCCGCCGACCCCCGACGGGGAGCTGTTTTTT
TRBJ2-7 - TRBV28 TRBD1 CASSDRGIYEQYF TGTGCCAGCAGTGACAGGGGAATCTACGAGCAGTACTTC
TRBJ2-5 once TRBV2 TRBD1 CASSGGRDRGKTQYF TGTGCCAGCAGTGGGGGGCGGGACAGGGGAAAGACCCAGTACTTC
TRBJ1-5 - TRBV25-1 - CASSVSGYNQPQHF TGTGCCAGCAGCGTATCAGGGTACAATCAGCCCCAGCATTTT